This TCR beta chain was identified in a study of T cell responses to AZD1222 COVID-19 vaccine. Profiling relied on immunoSEQ multiplex PCR, and the TCRdb table lists in-frame clones only, not all of them. The table lists 100,000 to 150,000 clones, 80% to 95% of them singletons. This CDR3 comprises 11 residues. Looked up from germline, CDR1 is SGHNT and CDR2 is YENEEA. Trimming left V 3 bases short and J 8 bases short, with 5 bases between. Specimen: peripheral blood, collected 28 days after the second AZD1222 dose. This receptor was taken from an adult who received the AZD1222 COVID-19 vaccine. The chain carries TRBV11-3 and TRBJ2-1; D is unresolved. The CDR3 DNA is TGTGCCAGCAGCTTTAGCTATGAGCAGTTCTTC. This translates into CASSFSYEQFF.